This T cell receptor beta chain is drawn from a study of technical replicates of blood from a few donors. TCRdb's table, derived via immunoSEQ multiplex PCR, lists solely in-frame clones and lacks some. The sample includes roughly 93,000 clones, 95% of them seen just once. The receptor comes from a human donor in good health. The sequenced sample consisted of T cells isolated from PBMCs.

CDR3 region: CASSEGLGARGYTF. The DNA of the CDR3 is TGTGCCAGCAGTGAAGGATTGGGGGCGCGAGGCTACACCTTC. The rearrangement links TRBV25-1 to TRBJ1-2, with D possibly matching TRBD1 (6 bases). CDR1 is MGHDK and CDR2 is SYGVNS in the germline V gene. The CDR3 length is 14 residues. V was pared by 2 bases and J by 8 bases, with 15 bases between.